Below, 19 T cell receptor beta chains from the same sample are listed, as sequenced in a study of beta chain features in type 1 diabetes listed by TCRdb under 2018. General findings and caveats noted by the study authors: Type 1 diabetes patients showed a moderate but significant shortening of TCRB CDR3 length in all four CD4+ subsets.

Library construction relied on the immunoSEQ multiplex PCR assay. The High Capacity cDNA Reverse Transcription Kit was used to reverse transcribe all of the isolated RNA, meaning that expressed TCRB transcripts were what got sequenced. In its TCRdb copy, this immuneACCESS table keeps in-frame sequences only and misses some clones. Where compared with another copy, unresolved V genes explain less than half of these, and the others have no known cause. This sample lists 640,000 or so clones; 13% were detected once. Of the sample, 0.02% to 0.025% falls within the top ten clones. Antigens of these TCRs are unknown. Material: naive CD4+ T cells from blood. The cell subset or site label on this specimen signifies: true naive CD4+ T cells. These receptors were obtained from a man aged 18 to 35 with type 1 diabetes.

This clone was detected only a few times. The genes are TRBV18 and TRBJ2-3; no clear D. CDR3 length: 12 amino acids. Germline values: CDR1 KGHSH, CDR2 LQKENI. Trimming stripped 5 bases from V and 2 bases from J, with 5 bases between. CDR3 sequence reads: CASSGTTDTQYF. CDR3 in DNA: TGTGCCAGCTCAGGAACCACAGATACGCAGTATTTT.

The chain carries TRBV6-1 and TRBJ2-7, with a possible D match to TRBD1 (6 bases). The V gene lost 6 bases and the J gene lost 2 bases, with 11 bases spanning the gap. Germline V CDR1 and CDR2: MNHNS, SASEGT. This CDR3 comprises 13 residues. The CDR3 nucleotides are TGTGCCAGCAGGCGGACAGAAACCTACGAGCAGTACTTC. Translated, it gives CASRRTETYEQYF.

This clone was observed a few times. Its ends do not fully match the called genes, so a read error is possible. The chain carries TRBV7-9 and TRBJ1-2, with TRBD1 identical over 9 bases. This CDR3 is built from 16 residues. CDR1 is SEHNR, CDR2 FQNEAQ, per germline (reference sequence). The CDR3 region has the DNA TGTGCCAGCAGCTTAGTTCGGTTTGGGACAGGGCCTTCGTCCGCCTTC. This translates into CASSLVRFGTGPSSAF.

This chain joins TRBV6-5 and TRBJ1-2, with TRBD1 as a possible D gene (6 bases). The CDR3 extends over 14 amino acids. Germline V gives CDR1 MNHEY, CDR2 SVGAGI. Trimming shortened V by 3 bases and J by 7 bases, and 15 bases separated the two germline ends. This CDR3 is CASSYGAGGPGYTF. The DNA of the CDR3 is TGTGCCAGCAGTTATGGGGCCGGGGGCCCTGGCTACACCTTC.

This clone was counted a few times. The rearrangement links TRBV30 to TRBJ1-1; no reliable D call. CDR3 length equals 12 residues. The germline CDR1 and CDR2 sequences are GTSNPN and SVGIG (reference sequence). V lost 3 bases, J lost 1 base, and 6 bases lay in between. CDR3 region: CAWSDTNTEAFF. DNA of the CDR3: TGTGCCTGGAGCGATACGAACACTGAAGCTTTCTTT.

The chain uses TRBV27 and TRBJ2-1; 7 nucleotides agree with TRBD1. Trimming removed 2 bases from V and 0 bases from J; junction bases left unmatched: 7. The germline V gene has CDR1 MNHEY and CDR2 SMNVEV (reference sequence). The CDR3 is made up of 17 amino acids. CDR3: CASSLVQGLGSYNEQFF. The DNA of the CDR3 is TGTGCCAGCAGTTTAGTACAGGGGTTGGGCTCCTACAATGAGCAGTTCTTC.

V is TRBV30 and J is TRBJ2-7; 8 bases are shared with TRBD2. Trimming cost V 1 base and J 6 bases; bases outside gene matches: 5. CDR3 length equals 13 residues. The germline V gene encodes CDR1 GTSNPN and CDR2 SVGIG (reference sequence). CDR3 protein: CAWSAAGGSEQYF. The CDR3 DNA follows: TGTGCCTGGAGTGCCGCGGGGGGCAGCGAGCAGTACTTC. The variable domain in full, with the rest retrieved from reference TRBV30 and TRBJ2-7, is SQTIHQWPATLVQPVGSPLSLECTVEGTSNPNLYWYRQAAGRGLQLLFYSVGIGQISSEVPQNLSASRPQDRQFILSSKKLLLSDSGFYLCAWSAAGGSEQYFGPGTRLTVT.

The rearrangement joins TRBV5-1 to TRBJ1-2; a possible D gene is TRBD1 (5 bases). This CDR3 is 14 amino acids long. CDR1 and CDR2 from the germline V gene are SGHRS and YFSETQ. The V end was cut by 0 bases, the J end by 6 bases, with 12 bases between. DNA of the CDR3: TGCGCCAGCAGCTTGGCTGGGGCAGGGAATGGCTACACCTTC. Translated, it gives CASSLAGAGNGYTF.

The rearrangement uses TRBV7-6 and TRBJ2-7; D unclear. There are 15 residues in the CDR3. V was clipped by 2 bases and J by 0 bases, with 11 bases between them. The germline CDR1 and CDR2 sequences are SGHVS and FNYEAQ. The CDR3 region has the DNA TGTGCCAGCAGCTTAAGGAGCAATCCCTCCTACGAGCAGTACTTC. The encoded protein is CASSLRSNPSYEQYF.

The chain recombines TRBV6-1 with TRBJ1-4, with D uncertain. V lost 2 bases to trimming and J lost 12 bases, with 10 bases between them. CDR1 is MNHNS, CDR2 SASEGT, per germline. There are 12 residues in the CDR3. DNA for the CDR3: TGTGCCAGCAGTGAACGATGGGAGCAACTGTTTTTT. It encodes CASSERWEQLFF.

As for this clone: Other DNA sequences in the same sample also yield this CDR3. The chain has TRBV9 and TRBJ1-3; possible D gene TRBD1, 5 bases. The germline V gene has CDR1 SGDLS and CDR2 YYNGEE. V dropped 0 bases and J dropped 1 base, with 8 bases sitting between them. The CDR3 length is 15 residues. The CDR3 spells CASSVEGKSGNTIYF. CDR3 sequence (DNA): TGTGCCAGCAGCGTAGAGGGGAAGTCTGGAAACACCATATATTTT.

The table lists this clone with a few counts. J is TRBJ2-1 and V is TRBV6-1, with TRBD1 matching over 9 bases. Germline CDR1 reads MNHNS; CDR2 reads SASEGT. J was trimmed by 2 bases and V by 4 bases; bases with no gene match: 6. The CDR3 covers 16 residues. CDR3 region: CASSVDRGGPYNEQFF. CDR3 DNA: TGTGCCAGCAGTGTCGACAGGGGGGGCCCCTACAATGAGCAGTTCTTC.

This clone came up a few times. The rearrangement joins TRBV29-1 to TRBJ1-6; D call uncertain. From germline, CDR1 is SQVTM and CDR2 ANQGSEA. The CDR3 totals 17 residues. Between the trimmed V and J ends, which lost 7 bases and 5 bases, there was a span of 24 bases. The CDR3 protein is CSDRWAFPLTNNSPLHF. The CDR3 DNA reads TGCAGCGACCGCTGGGCCTTCCCTCTTACGAATAATTCACCCCTCCACTTT.

The chain combines TRBV2 with TRBJ2-7, with 11 positions matching TRBD2. Germline V CDR1 and CDR2: SNHLY, FYNNEI. This CDR3 has 16 amino acids. The trim removed 0 bases at V and 2 bases at J, leaving 3 bases unmatched. The CDR3 region is CASSEARSGGAYEQYF. The DNA of the CDR3 is TGTGCCAGCAGTGAAGCGCGTAGCGGGGGGGCCTACGAGCAGTACTTC.

This clone has only a few counts. This rearrangement joins TRBV29-1 to TRBJ2-5; 12 bases match TRBD1. The J call may be mistaken, given a closer DNA end match to TRBJ2-7. CDR1 SQVTM and CDR2 ANQGSEA come from the germline V gene. The CDR3 contains 13 residues. CDR3 amino acids: CSVSGTGGHEQYF. The CDR3 region has the DNA TGCAGCGTGTCCGGGACAGGGGGCCACGAGCAGTACTTC.

V gene TRBV10-3 combines with J gene TRBJ2-1, with 9 nucleotides matching TRBD1. In germline, CDR1 is ENHRY, CDR2 SYGVKD. The CDR3 contains 14 residues. Trimming removed 6 bases from V and 4 bases from J; junction bases left unmatched: 4. This chain's CDR3 is CAISLGQGYNEQFF. The CDR3, as DNA: TGTGCCATCAGCCTAGGACAGGGGTACAATGAGCAGTTCTTC.

This clone has only a few counts. The rearrangement links TRBV29-1 to TRBJ2-5; 7 bases agree with TRBD1. The end of the DNA fits TRBJ2-7 better, so the J call may be wrong. The CDR3 spans 13 residues. CDR1 is SQVTM, CDR2 ANQGSEA, per germline. CDR3 coding DNA: TGCAGCGTTGTTGAGGACAGGCCCTACGAGCAGTACTTC. It encodes CSVVEDRPYEQYF.

The rearrangement joins TRBV30 to TRBJ1-1; no reliable D call. Trimming removed 0 bases from V and 0 bases from J, with 8 bases in between. Germline assignment: CDR1 GTSNPN and CDR2 SVGIG (reference sequence). The CDR3 extends over 14 amino acids. The CDR3 loop reads CAWSVTSLNTEAFF. The DNA for the CDR3 is TGTGCCTGGAGTGTAACTAGCCTGAACACTGAAGCTTTCTTT.

V is TRBV4-1 and J is TRBJ1-1; 10 nucleotides align to TRBD1. J was trimmed by 6 bases and V by 1 base; bases with no gene match: 5. This CDR3 has 15 residues. In germline, CDR1 is MGHRA, CDR2 YSYEKL. The CDR3 loop reads CASSQGQGADAEAFF. For the CDR3, the DNA is TGCGCCAGCAGCCAAGGACAGGGGGCGGATGCTGAAGCTTTCTTT.